These T cell receptor beta chains were read from a single sample in a study of blood T cell repertoires in COVID-19. Assay: immunoSEQ multiplex PCR; the TCRdb copy retains only in-frame clones and omits some. The sample includes around 110,000 clones, roughly nine tenths of them seen just once. The sample taken for sequencing was peripheral blood. The receptor set was obtained from a human donor with active COVID-19. The donor label of this sample is uncertain. Both conserved end residues are part of each CDR3. The order of the fields is D gene, clone size, V gene, J gene, CDR3 DNA, CDR3 protein. A D gene is named only where the DNA matches it firmly. Only part of the rows carry a size: once, few, many, or a class if the clone is expanded.

D: TRBD1
size: -
V: TRBV19
J: TRBJ2-7
DNA: TGTGCCAGTAGTTTGGCAGGGGGCTTTATCTACGAGCAGTACTTC
CDR3: CASSLAGGFIYEQYF

D: TRBD1
size: -
V: TRBV5-1
J: TRBJ2-3
DNA: TGCGCCAGCAGCTTGGCCGGCAGGGGGCGAGATTCGGATACGCAGTATTTT
CDR3: CASSLAGRGRDSDTQYF

D: TRBD1
size: -
V: TRBV7-8
J: TRBJ1-2
DNA: TGTGCCAGCAGCCCTCTTATAGCCGGGACAGATGGCTACACCTTC
CDR3: CASSPLIAGTDGYTF

D: TRBD1
size: -
V: TRBV10-3
J: TRBJ2-1
DNA: TGTGCCATCAGCGTTAGTGTTGAGACAGGGGGCTACAATGAGCAGTTCTTC
CDR3: CAISVSVETGGYNEQFF

D: -
size: -
V: TRBV3-1/TRBV3-2
J: TRBJ2-5
DNA: TGTGCCAGCAGCCAAGGGAGGCAGACCCAGTACTTC
CDR3: CASSQGRQTQYF

D: -
size: -
V: TRBV19
J: TRBJ2-5
DNA: TGTGCCAGTAGTATTTACAACCCCCCATGGACCCAGTACTTC
CDR3: CASSIYNPPWTQYF

D: -
size: -
V: TRBV6-5
J: TRBJ1-2
DNA: TGTGCCAGCAGTTACTCGCCCGGAGGGAAGGATGGCTACACCTTC
CDR3: CASSYSPGGKDGYTF

D: TRBD1
size: -
V: TRBV4-2
J: TRBJ1-1
DNA: TGTGCCAGCAGCCAAGTTGGGGGACAGGGGGACACTGAAGCTTTCTTT
CDR3: CASSQVGGQGDTEAFF

D: TRBD2
size: -
V: TRBV7-8
J: TRBJ2-7
DNA: TGTGCCAGCAGCGGGGGGACTAGCGGATACAAGTCCGACGAGCAGTACTTC
CDR3: CASSGGTSGYKSDEQYF

D: TRBD2
size: -
V: TRBV9
J: TRBJ2-5
DNA: TGTGCCAGCAGCCCACACCCGGGACTAGCTCGAGAGACCCAGTACTTC
CDR3: CASSPHPGLARETQYF

D: TRBD2
size: -
V: TRBV7-9
J: TRBJ2-4
DNA: TGTGCCAGCAGCTCCCCCGGGGCTAGCGGTCTAGCCAAAAACATTCAGTACTTC
CDR3: CASSSPGASGLAKNIQYF

D: TRBD1
size: -
V: TRBV7-2
J: TRBJ2-5
DNA: TGTGCCAGCAGCTCAATGGACAGGGGGCCCCAAGAGACCCAGTACTTC
CDR3: CASSSMDRGPQETQYF

D: -
size: -
V: TRBV6-5
J: TRBJ2-2
DNA: TGTGCCAGCAGCCCCTCCCCGGGGACCGGGGAGCTGTTTTTT
CDR3: CASSPSPGTGELFF

D: TRBD1
size: -
V: TRBV11-1
J: TRBJ2-2
DNA: TGTGCCAGCAGCTTGAGACTTCGACAGGGGATCGGGGAGCTGTTTTTT
CDR3: CASSLRLRQGIGELFF

D: -
size: -
V: TRBV4-3
J: TRBJ1-2
DNA: TGCGCCAGCAGCCAAGCAGGCGGGGGCGGATATTATGGCTACACCTTC
CDR3: CASSQAGGGGYYGYTF

D: TRBD1
size: -
V: TRBV7-9
J: TRBJ1-2
DNA: TGTGCCAGCAGCTCAGGGACAGGGGGTAGTGTTGGCTACACCTTC
CDR3: CASSSGTGGSVGYTF

D: TRBD2
size: many
V: TRBV9
J: TRBJ2-1
DNA: TGTGCCAGCAGCCCCCGGACTAGCGGGGGGGTAGATAATGAGCAGTTCTTC
CDR3: CASSPRTSGGVDNEQFF

D: -
size: once
V: TRBV6-6
J: TRBJ2-7
DNA: TGTGCCAGCAGTGAGCCGGGAACGGACGCCTACGAGCAGTACTTC
CDR3: CASSEPGTDAYEQYF

D: TRBD2
size: -
V: TRBV2
J: TRBJ2-2
DNA: TGTGCCAGCAGTGAGAGACATACTAGCGGGGGCACCGGGGAGCTGTTTTTT
CDR3: CASSERHTSGGTGELFF

D: TRBD2
size: medium-sized
V: TRBV6-1
J: TRBJ2-7
DNA: TGTGCCAGCAGTGAAGCGCGCGCGGGGGGCCCCGAGCAGTACTTC
CDR3: CASSEARAGGPEQYF

D: TRBD1
size: -
V: TRBV28
J: TRBJ2-7
DNA: TGTGCCAGCAGAAGACAGGGACCTACCTACGAGCAGTACTTC
CDR3: CASRRQGPTYEQYF

D: -
size: -
V: TRBV5-6
J: TRBJ2-1
DNA: TGTGCCAGCAGCTTATTAACAGCTAACAATGAGCAGTTCTTC
CDR3: CASSLLTANNEQFF